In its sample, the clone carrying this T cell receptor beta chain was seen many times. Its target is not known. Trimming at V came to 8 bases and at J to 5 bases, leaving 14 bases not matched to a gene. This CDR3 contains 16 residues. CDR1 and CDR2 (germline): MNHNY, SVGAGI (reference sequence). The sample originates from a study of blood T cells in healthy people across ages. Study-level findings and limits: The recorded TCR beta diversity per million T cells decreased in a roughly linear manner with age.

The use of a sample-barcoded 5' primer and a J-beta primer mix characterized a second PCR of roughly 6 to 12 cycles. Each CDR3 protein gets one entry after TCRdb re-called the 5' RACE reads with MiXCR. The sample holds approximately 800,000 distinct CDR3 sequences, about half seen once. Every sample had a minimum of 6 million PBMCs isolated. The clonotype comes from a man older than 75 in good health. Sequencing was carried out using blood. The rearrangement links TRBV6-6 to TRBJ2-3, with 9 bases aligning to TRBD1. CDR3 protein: CASVPPGTGTLDTQYF. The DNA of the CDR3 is TGTGCCAGCGTCCCCCCCGGGACAGGGACTTTAGATACGCAGTATTTT.